The 26 T cell receptor beta chains presented below share a single source sample, sequenced in a study of graft-versus-host responses after intestinal transplantation. The method was immunoSEQ multiplex PCR; TCRdb's version includes in-frame clones alone and lacks a portion of them. The data contain 7,600 or so clones, roughly 80% of them singletons. Tissue from the graft was processed to free its intraepithelial and lamina propria lymphocytes. The source was ileum tissue, collected just under 130 days after transplant. Source of these receptors: a human patient who received an intestinal transplant, so some T cells may come from the graft donor.

The rearrangement joins TRBV19 to TRBJ1-1; TRBD1 is a possible D gene (5 bases). The germline gives CDR1 LNHDA, CDR2 SQIVND (reference sequence). The CDR3 runs to 14 residues. The V and J ends lost 4 bases and 1 base respectively, with 10 bases between them. The CDR3 DNA reads as TGTGCCAGTAGTAACTCAGGGCGGAACACTGAAGCTTTCTTT. Protein product: CASSNSGRNTEAFF. Combining the CDR3 with reference TRBV19 and TRBJ1-1 gives the whole variable domain DGGITQSPKYLFRKEGQNVTLSCEQNLNHDAMYWYRQDPGQGLRLIYYSQIVNDFQKGDIAEGYSVSREKKESFPLTVTSAQKNPTAFYLCASSNSGRNTEAFFGQGTRLTVV.

The chain joins TRBV2 to TRBJ2-3; TRBD1 aligns across 9 bases. Germline assignment: CDR1 SNHLY and CDR2 FYNNEI. This CDR3 is 14 amino acids long. V shed 3 bases, J shed 6 bases, and the junction held 4 bases outside the gene matches. CDR3 sequence: CASSEGQGTDTQYF. DNA of the CDR3: TGTGCCAGCAGTGAGGGACAGGGTACCGATACGCAGTATTTT.

The V and J genes are TRBV10-3 and TRBJ2-7; TRBD2 matches 9 bases. The CDR3 length is 14 residues. CDR1 is ENHRY, CDR2 SYGVKD, per germline. V trimming: 3 bases; J trimming: 2 bases; junction bases outside the gene matches: 2. CDR3 DNA sequence: TGTGCCATCAGTGATACTAGCGGGCCCTACGAGCAGTACTTC. It yields the protein CAISDTSGPYEQYF.

This chain joins TRBV27 and TRBJ2-4, with D uncertain. V lost 0 bases, J lost 7 bases, and 19 bases lay in between. The CDR3 sequence is 17 residues long. Germline V gives CDR1 MNHEY, CDR2 SMNVEV (reference sequence). The CDR3 region has the DNA TGTGCCAGCAGTTTATCAAGGTCTGGCGGAAATCTGAACATTCAGTACTTC. Protein product: CASSLSRSGGNLNIQYF.

The V gene is TRBV7-9, the J gene TRBJ2-7; D gene unclear. The CDR3 runs 13 residues. Trimming shortened V by 4 bases and J by 4 bases, and 11 bases separated the two germline ends. Germline V CDR1 and CDR2: SEHNR, FQNEAQ (reference sequence). CDR3 sequence (DNA): TGTGCCAGCAGCTCTCATACCCAGTACGAGCAGTACTTC. Its translation: CASSSHTQYEQYF.

This clone was counted once. The chain is built from TRBV18 and TRBJ1-1; D remains unclear. The length of the CDR3 is 14 residues. V lost 2 bases, J lost 2 bases, and 9 bases lay in between. Germline V gives CDR1 KGHSH, CDR2 LQKENI. The chain's CDR3 is CASSPINRNTEAFF. The DNA for the CDR3 is TGTGCCAGCTCACCAATAAATCGAAACACTGAAGCTTTCTTT. The full variable domain, completed using reference TRBV18 and TRBJ1-1, is NAGVMQNPRHLVRRRGQEARLRCSPMKGHSHVYWYRQLPEEGLKFMVYLQKENIIDESGMPKERFSAEFPKEGPSILRIQQVVRGDSAAYFCASSPINRNTEAFFGQGTRLTVV.

This chain uses TRBV10-3 with TRBJ2-5; D may be TRBD1 (5 bases). CDR1 is ENHRY, CDR2 SYGVKD, per germline. This CDR3 comprises 12 residues. The germline V and J ends were trimmed by 4 bases and 5 bases, with 8 bases remaining between them. The CDR3 nucleotides read TGTGCCATCAGTGGCCCAGGGGAGACCCAGTACTTC. This sequence encodes CAISGPGETQYF.

This chain joins TRBV7-2 and TRBJ2-1; possible D gene TRBD2, 7 bases. Germline-derived CDR1 and CDR2 are SGHTA and FQGNSA. The ends were cut back, 1 base at V and 2 bases at J, with 9 bases in the middle. CDR3 length equals 15 residues. As DNA, the CDR3 is TGTGCCAGCAGCTTAGGAGGGGGGGCCTACAATGAGCAGTTCTTC. This sequence encodes CASSLGGGAYNEQFF. Drawing the rest from reference TRBV7-2 and TRBJ2-1, the complete variable domain is GAGVSQSPSNKVTEKGKDVELRCDPISGHTALYWYRQSLGQGLEFLIYFQGNSAPDKSGLPSDRFSAERTGGSVSTLTIQRTQQEDSAVYLCASSLGGGAYNEQFFGPGTRLTVL.

The chain couples TRBV11-2 to TRBJ2-2; perhaps TRBD2 as D (5 bases). This CDR3 has 15 residues. V was cut by 1 base and J by 5 bases, with 11 bases left in between. Germline V gives CDR1 SGHAT, CDR2 FQNNGV. The CDR3 sequence is CASSLAGMGTGELFF. The CDR3 DNA sequence: TGTGCCAGCAGCTTAGCGGGAATGGGGACCGGGGAGCTGTTTTTT. The whole variable domain, filled in from reference TRBV11-2 and TRBJ2-2, reads EAGVAQSPRYKIIEKRQSVAFWCNPISGHATLYWYQQILGQGPKLLIQFQNNGVVDDSQLPKDRFSAERLKGVDSTLKIQPAKLEDSAVYLCASSLAGMGTGELFFGEGSRLTVL.

This rearrangement joins TRBV29-1 to TRBJ2-1, with 16 nucleotides matching TRBD2. CDR1 SQVTM and CDR2 ANQGSEA come from the germline V gene. V shed 5 bases and J 6 bases; nucleotides not matched to a gene: 4. The CDR3 runs 15 residues. The CDR3 region is CSVTGLAGGSNEQFF. The CDR3 nucleotides are TGCAGCGTTACGGGACTAGCGGGGGGGTCCAATGAGCAGTTCTTC.

The chain has TRBV7-6 and TRBJ2-5; 9 nucleotides align to TRBD2. Per the germline V gene, CDR1 is SGHVS and CDR2 is FNYEAQ. The CDR3 contains 14 residues. The V segment lost 5 bases and the J segment 5 bases; nucleotides outside the gene matches: 6. CDR3 region: CASSLGTSRETQYF. The CDR3 bases are TGTGCCAGCAGCCTTGGGACTAGCCGGGAGACCCAGTACTTC.

V gene TRBV6-4 combines with J gene TRBJ1-1; D call uncertain. Germline assignment: CDR1 MRHNA and CDR2 SNTAGT. This CDR3 region has 13 residues. Trimming shortened V by 4 bases and J by 0 bases, and 6 bases separated the two germline ends. For the CDR3, the DNA is TGTGCCAGCAGTGTATGGTTGAACACTGAAGCTTTCTTT. Amino acid sequence: CASSVWLNTEAFF.

V usage is TRBV2 and J usage is TRBJ2-3; TRBD2 matches at 10 bases. Germline CDR1 is SNHLY and CDR2 is FYNNEI. This CDR3 is built from 12 residues. V was pared by 4 bases and J by 12 bases, with 4 bases of the junction left unmatched. The CDR3 region has the DNA TGTGCCAGCAGTGTAAGCGGGGGGGCTCAGTATTTT. Protein product: CASSVSGGAQYF. The full variable domain, rest sourced from reference TRBV2 and TRBJ2-3, is EPEVTQTPSHQVTQMGQEVILRCVPISNHLYFYWYRQILGQKVEFLVSFYNNEISEKSEIFDDQFSVERPDGSNFTLKIRSTKLEDSAMYFCASSVSGGAQYFGPGTRLTVL.

The V and J genes are TRBV6-1 and TRBJ2-3, with D perhaps TRBD2 (5 bases). The V gene lost 6 bases and the J gene lost 2 bases, with 12 bases spanning the gap. This CDR3 has 14 residues. Germline V gives CDR1 MNHNS, CDR2 SASEGT. This CDR3 reads CASRGSRVTDTQYF. The DNA for the CDR3 is TGTGCCAGCAGAGGGAGTCGAGTCACAGATACGCAGTATTTT.

This clone is a singleton in its sample. The chain links TRBV5-1 to TRBJ2-5; possible D gene TRBD2, 5 bases. Trimming took off 4 bases at V and 0 bases at J, with 13 bases between the two ends. The CDR3 totals 15 residues. In germline, CDR1 is SGHRS, CDR2 YFSETQ. As DNA, the CDR3 is TGCGCCAGCAGCGGCCTGGACGGGAACCAAGAGACCCAGTACTTC. Its translation is CASSGLDGNQETQYF. Full variable domain (remainder filled in from reference TRBV5-1 and TRBJ2-5): KAGVTQTPRYLIKTRGQQVTLSCSPISGHRSVSWYQQTPGQGLQFLFEYFSETQRNKGNFPGRFSGRQFSNSRSEMNVSTLELGDSALYLCASSGLDGNQETQYFGPGTRLLVL.

This clone has just one count. V is TRBV5-5 and J is TRBJ2-3; possibly TRBD1 or TRBD2 for D (7 bases each). With 4 bases removed from V and 0 bases from J, the gap between germline ends came to 12 bases. Germline CDR1 is SGHKS and CDR2 is YYEKEE (reference sequence). CDR3 size: 15 residues. In DNA, the CDR3 is TGTGCCAGCAGCCCCAGGGGGGGAAGCACAGATACGCAGTATTTT. This gives the protein CASSPRGGSTDTQYF.

This chain links TRBV6-5 with TRBJ1-4; the D is unclear. Deletions cut 6 bases from V and 8 bases from J, with 13 bases between. CDR3 size: 13 residues. In germline, CDR1 is MNHEY, CDR2 SVGAGI. The CDR3: CASRLKEGEKLFF. Here the CDR3 DNA reads TGTGCCAGCAGACTCAAGGAAGGGGAAAAACTGTTTTTT.

This chain uses TRBV7-9 with TRBJ2-2; a possible D gene is TRBD2 (6 bases). CDR3 length equals 17 residues. Germline values: CDR1 SEHNR, CDR2 FQNEAQ (reference sequence). The V end was cut by 5 bases, the J end by 0 bases, with 16 bases between. The DNA for the CDR3 is TGTGCCAGCAGCGCCCGGTCGGGGGTATCGAACACCGGGGAGCTGTTTTTT. The encoded protein is CASSARSGVSNTGELFF. Full variable domain (missing parts from reference TRBV7-9 and TRBJ2-2): DTGVSQNPRHKITKRGQNVTFRCDPISEHNRLYWYRQTLGQGPEFLTYFQNEAQLEKSRLLSDRFSAERPKGSFSTLEIQRTEQGDSAMYLCASSARSGVSNTGELFFGEGSRLTVL.

This clone has just a few counts. The genes are TRBV6-5 and TRBJ1-2; 7 bases match TRBD1. Germline loops: CDR1 MNHEY, CDR2 SVGAGI. J lost 5 bases, V lost 2 bases, and 8 bases had no gene match. This CDR3 region has 15 residues. DNA of the CDR3: TGTGCCAGCAGTTACGGGGACAGCGTTCGTTATGGCTACACCTTC. This encodes CASSYGDSVRYGYTF.

The chain carries TRBV7-6 and TRBJ2-7, with 7 bases aligning to TRBD2. The CDR3 extends over 15 amino acids. The V segment lost 0 bases and the J segment 4 bases; nucleotides outside the gene matches: 6. Looked up from germline, CDR1 is SGHVS and CDR2 is FNYEAQ. DNA of the CDR3: TGTGCCAGCAGCTTAGCCCTGGGGGGGGTATACGAGCAGTACTTC. It is translated as CASSLALGGVYEQYF.

The chain couples TRBV9 to TRBJ1-5; D is ambiguous. The germline V gene encodes CDR1 SGDLS and CDR2 YYNGEE. V was cut by 0 bases and J by 7 bases, with 8 bases left in between. The CDR3 has 13 residues. The CDR3 loop reads CASSVAIGQPQHF. The CDR3 nucleotides are TGTGCCAGCAGCGTAGCTATTGGGCAGCCCCAGCATTTT.

Details on this clone: The sample carries other DNA sequences with the same CDR3. The J gene is TRBJ2-5, the V gene TRBV5-1; no clear D. Trimming cost V 0 bases and J 0 bases, with 6 bases left between them. CDR1 is SGHRS and CDR2 is YFSETQ in the germline V gene. The CDR3 spans 14 residues. In DNA form, the CDR3 reads TGCGCCAGCAGCTTGGGTACTTACCAAGAGACCCAGTACTTC. As protein: CASSLGTYQETQYF.

The chain links TRBV5-1 to TRBJ2-1, with 7 bases lining up with TRBD2. V shed 3 bases, J shed 2 bases, and the junction held 5 bases outside the gene matches. CDR1 and CDR2 (germline): SGHRS, YFSETQ. The CDR3 contains 15 residues. The CDR3: CASSWMTSPYNEQFF. CDR3 coding DNA: TGCGCCAGCAGCTGGATGACTAGCCCCTACAATGAGCAGTTCTTC. The whole variable domain, remainder taken from reference TRBV5-1 and TRBJ2-1, is KAGVTQTPRYLIKTRGQQVTLSCSPISGHRSVSWYQQTPGQGLQFLFEYFSETQRNKGNFPGRFSGRQFSNSRSEMNVSTLELGDSALYLCASSWMTSPYNEQFFGPGTRLTVL.

The DNA for the CDR3 is TGTGCCAGCTCACGGGATAGGGATAATTCACCCCTCCACTTT. It encodes CASSRDRDNSPLHF. The chain links TRBV18 to TRBJ1-6; D ambiguous. Per germline, CDR1 KGHSH and CDR2 LQKENI. The V end was cut by 4 bases, the J end by 5 bases, with 9 bases between. There are 14 residues in the CDR3.

The chain links TRBV9 to TRBJ2-1; the D call may be TRBD1 or TRBD2 (5 bases each). Looked up from germline, CDR1 is SGDLS and CDR2 is YYNGEE. The CDR3 extends over 15 amino acids. V gave up 4 bases and J gave up 2 bases, with 13 bases separating them. CDR3 nucleotide sequence: TGTGCCAGCAGCCCACGGGACCGAACCTACAATGAGCAGTTCTTC. It codes for CASSPRDRTYNEQFF.

A single count supports this clone. J is TRBJ2-5 and V is TRBV7-9; D remains ambiguous. Between the trimmed V and J ends, which lost 1 base and 4 bases, there was a span of 10 bases. The CDR3 is 14 residues long. Per the germline V gene, CDR1 is SEHNR and CDR2 is FQNEAQ (reference sequence). CDR3 nucleotide sequence: TGTGCCAGCAGCTTAGGTGAAGTGGGAGAGACCCAGTACTTC. This codes for CASSLGEVGETQYF.